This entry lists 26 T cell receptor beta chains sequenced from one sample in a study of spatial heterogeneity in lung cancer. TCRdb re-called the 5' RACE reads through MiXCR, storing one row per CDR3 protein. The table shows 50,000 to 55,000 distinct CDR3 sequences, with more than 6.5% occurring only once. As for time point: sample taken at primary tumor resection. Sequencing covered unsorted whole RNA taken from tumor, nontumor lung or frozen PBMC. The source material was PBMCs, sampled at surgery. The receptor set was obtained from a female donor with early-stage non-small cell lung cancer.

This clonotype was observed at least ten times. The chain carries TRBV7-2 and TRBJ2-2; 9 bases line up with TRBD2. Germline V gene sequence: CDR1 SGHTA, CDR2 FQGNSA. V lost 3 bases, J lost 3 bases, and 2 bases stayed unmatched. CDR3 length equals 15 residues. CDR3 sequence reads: CASSFLAGYTGELFF. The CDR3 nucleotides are TGTGCCAGCAGCTTCCTAGCGGGATACACCGGGGAGCTGTTTTTT.

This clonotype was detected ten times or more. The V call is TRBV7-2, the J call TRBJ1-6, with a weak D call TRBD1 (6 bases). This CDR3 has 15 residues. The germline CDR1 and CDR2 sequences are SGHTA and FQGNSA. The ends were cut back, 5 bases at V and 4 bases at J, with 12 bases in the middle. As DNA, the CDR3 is TGTGCCAGCAGCGGACCAGGACAGTATAATTCACCCCTCCACTTT. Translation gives CASSGPGQYNSPLHF.

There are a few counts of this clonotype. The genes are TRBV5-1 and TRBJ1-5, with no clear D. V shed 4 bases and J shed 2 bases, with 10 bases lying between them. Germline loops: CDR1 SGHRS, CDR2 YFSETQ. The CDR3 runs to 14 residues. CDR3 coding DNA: TGCGCCAGCAGCCCCGGGAGCGGCAATCAGCCCCAGCATTTT. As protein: CASSPGSGNQPQHF.

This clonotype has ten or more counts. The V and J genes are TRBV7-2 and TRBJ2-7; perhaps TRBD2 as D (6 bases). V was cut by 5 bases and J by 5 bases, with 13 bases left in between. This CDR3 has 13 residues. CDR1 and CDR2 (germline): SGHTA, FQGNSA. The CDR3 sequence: CASSQTGRNEQYF. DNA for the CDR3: TGTGCCAGCAGCCAGACGGGGAGGAACGAGCAGTACTTC. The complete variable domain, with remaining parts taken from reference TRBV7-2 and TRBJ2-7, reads GAGVSQSPSNKVTEKGKDVELRCDPISGHTALYWYRQSLGQGLEFLIYFQGNSAPDKSGLPSDRFSAERTGGSVSTLTIQRTQQEDSAVYLCASSQTGRNEQYFGPGTRLTVT.

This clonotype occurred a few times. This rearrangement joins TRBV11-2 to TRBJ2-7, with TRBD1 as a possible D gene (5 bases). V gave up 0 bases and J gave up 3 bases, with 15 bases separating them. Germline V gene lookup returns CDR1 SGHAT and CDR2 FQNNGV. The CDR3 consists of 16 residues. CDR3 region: CASSLDKGQFLYEQYF. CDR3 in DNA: TGTGCCAGCAGCTTAGATAAGGGGCAGTTCCTCTACGAGCAGTACTTC.

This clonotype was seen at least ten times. The chain's CDR3 is CASSLGIGTAPSEQFF. The CDR3 region has the DNA TGTGCCAGCAGTTTAGGCATCGGGACCGCCCCCAGTGAGCAGTTCTTC. V gene TRBV27 combines with J gene TRBJ2-1; D could derive from TRBD1 or TRBD2 (5 bases each). The CDR3 extends over 16 amino acids. CDR1 and CDR2 (germline): MNHEY, SMNVEV (reference sequence). V shed 2 bases and J shed 9 bases, with 20 bases lying between them.

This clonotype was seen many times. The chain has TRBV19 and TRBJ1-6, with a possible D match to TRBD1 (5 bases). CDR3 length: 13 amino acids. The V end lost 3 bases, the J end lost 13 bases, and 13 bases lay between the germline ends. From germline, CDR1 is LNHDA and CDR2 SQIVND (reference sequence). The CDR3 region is CASSMGPEIPLHF. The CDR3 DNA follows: TGTGCCAGTAGTATGGGGCCCGAAATTCCCCTCCACTTT.

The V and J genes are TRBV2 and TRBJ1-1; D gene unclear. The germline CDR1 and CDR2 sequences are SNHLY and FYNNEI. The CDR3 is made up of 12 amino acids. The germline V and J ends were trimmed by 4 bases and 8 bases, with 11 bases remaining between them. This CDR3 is CASSVIRGEAFF. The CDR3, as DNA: TGTGCCAGCAGTGTCATCCGCGGGGAAGCTTTCTTT. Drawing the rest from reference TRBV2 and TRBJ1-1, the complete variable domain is EPEVTQTPSHQVTQMGQEVILRCVPISNHLYFYWYRQILGQKVEFLVSFYNNEISEKSEIFDDQFSVERPDGSNFTLKIRSTKLEDSAMYFCASSVIRGEAFFGQGTRLTVV.

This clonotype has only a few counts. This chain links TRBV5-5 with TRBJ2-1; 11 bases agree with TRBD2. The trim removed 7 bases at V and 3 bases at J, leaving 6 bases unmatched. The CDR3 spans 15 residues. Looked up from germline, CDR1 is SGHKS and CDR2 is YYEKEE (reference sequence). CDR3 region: CASQRGTSGYNEQFF. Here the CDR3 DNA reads TGTGCCAGCCAAAGGGGGACTAGCGGCTACAATGAGCAGTTCTTC. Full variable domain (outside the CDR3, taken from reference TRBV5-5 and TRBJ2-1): DAGVTQSPTHLIKTRGQQVTLRCSPISGHKSVSWYQQVLGQGPQFIFQYYEKEERGRGNFPDRFSARQFPNYSSELNVNALLLGDSALYLCASQRGTSGYNEQFFGPGTRLTVL.

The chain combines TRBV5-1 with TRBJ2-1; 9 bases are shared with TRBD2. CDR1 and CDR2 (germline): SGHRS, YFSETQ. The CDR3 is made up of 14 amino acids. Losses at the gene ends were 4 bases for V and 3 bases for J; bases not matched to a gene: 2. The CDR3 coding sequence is TGCGCCAGCAGCGCTAGCGGGGTCTACAATGAGCAGTTCTTC. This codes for CASSASGVYNEQFF.

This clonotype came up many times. CDR3 DNA sequence: TGTGCCAGCAGCGGAGACAGGGAAATAGATACGCAGTATTTT. Its protein is CASSGDREIDTQYF. The rearrangement joins TRBV28 to TRBJ2-3; TRBD1 aligns across 7 bases. This CDR3 is 14 amino acids long. Trimming cost V 6 bases and J 5 bases; bases outside gene matches: 8. Germline-derived CDR1 and CDR2 are MDHEN and SYDVKM.

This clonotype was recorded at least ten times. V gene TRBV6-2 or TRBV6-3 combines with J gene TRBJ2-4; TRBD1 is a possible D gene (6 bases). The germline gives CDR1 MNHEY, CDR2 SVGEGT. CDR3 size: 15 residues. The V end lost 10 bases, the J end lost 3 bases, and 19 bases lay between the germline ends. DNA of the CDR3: TGTGCCACCGAAACCGGGACAAGGAACAAAAACATTCAGTACTTC. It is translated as CATETGTRNKNIQYF.

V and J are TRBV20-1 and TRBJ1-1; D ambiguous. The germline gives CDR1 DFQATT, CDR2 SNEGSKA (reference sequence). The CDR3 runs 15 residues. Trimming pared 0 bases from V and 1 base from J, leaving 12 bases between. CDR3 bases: TGCAGTGCTAGAGATCTCAGACGGAAGAACACTGAAGCTTTCTTT. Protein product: CSARDLRRKNTEAFF.

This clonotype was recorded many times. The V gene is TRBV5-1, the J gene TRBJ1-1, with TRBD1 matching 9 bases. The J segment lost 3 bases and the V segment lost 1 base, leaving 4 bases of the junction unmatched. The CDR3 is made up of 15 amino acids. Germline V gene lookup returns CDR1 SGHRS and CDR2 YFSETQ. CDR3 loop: CASSLWTGADTEAFF. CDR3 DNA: TGCGCCAGCAGCTTGTGGACAGGGGCGGACACTGAAGCTTTCTTT.

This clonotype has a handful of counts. The CDR3 loop is CASSLAGAFTDTQYF. The CDR3 region has the DNA TGCGCCAGCAGCTTGGCGGGGGCGTTCACAGATACGCAGTATTTT. V is TRBV5-1 and J is TRBJ2-3; either TRBD1 or TRBD2 may fit D (6 bases each). The V end lost 0 bases, the J end lost 2 bases, and 10 bases lay between the germline ends. Looked up from germline, CDR1 is SGHRS and CDR2 is YFSETQ. This CDR3 is built from 15 residues.

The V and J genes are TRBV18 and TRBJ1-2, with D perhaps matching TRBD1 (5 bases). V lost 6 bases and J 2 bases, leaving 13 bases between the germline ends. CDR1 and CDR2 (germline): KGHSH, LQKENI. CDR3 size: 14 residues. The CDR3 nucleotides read TGTGCCAGCTCTGGGATGACAGCGAACTATGGCTACACCTTC. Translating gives CASSGMTANYGYTF.

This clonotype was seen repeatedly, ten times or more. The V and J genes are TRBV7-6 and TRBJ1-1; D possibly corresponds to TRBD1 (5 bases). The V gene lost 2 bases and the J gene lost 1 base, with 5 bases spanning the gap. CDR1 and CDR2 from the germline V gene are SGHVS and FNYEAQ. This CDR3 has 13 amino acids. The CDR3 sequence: CASSLRGNTEAFF. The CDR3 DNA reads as TGTGCCAGCAGCTTAAGGGGGAACACTGAAGCTTTCTTT.

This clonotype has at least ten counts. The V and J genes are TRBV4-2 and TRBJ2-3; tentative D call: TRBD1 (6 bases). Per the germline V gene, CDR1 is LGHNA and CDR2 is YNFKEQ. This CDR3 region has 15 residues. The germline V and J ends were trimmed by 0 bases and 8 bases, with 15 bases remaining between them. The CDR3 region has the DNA TGTGCCAGCAGCCAAGAGTGGACAGAGCCAGGTACGCAGTATTTT. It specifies CASSQEWTEPGTQYF.

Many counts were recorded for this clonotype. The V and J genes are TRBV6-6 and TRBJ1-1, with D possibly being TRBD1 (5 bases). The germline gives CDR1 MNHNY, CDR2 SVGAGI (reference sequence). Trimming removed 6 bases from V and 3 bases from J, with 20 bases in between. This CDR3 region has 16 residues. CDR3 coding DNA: TGTGCCAGCAGCCAGGGCCACAGGAGTCAGGACACTGAAGCTTTCTTT. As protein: CASSQGHRSQDTEAFF.

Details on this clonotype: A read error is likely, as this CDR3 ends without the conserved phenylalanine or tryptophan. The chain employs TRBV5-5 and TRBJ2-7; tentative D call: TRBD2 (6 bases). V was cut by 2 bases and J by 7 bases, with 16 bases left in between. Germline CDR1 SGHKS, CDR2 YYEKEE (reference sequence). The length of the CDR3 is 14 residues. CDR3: CASSFGTAGGEQYL. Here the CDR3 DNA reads TGTGCCAGCAGCTTTGGGACTGCGGGTGGGGAGCAGTACTTA.

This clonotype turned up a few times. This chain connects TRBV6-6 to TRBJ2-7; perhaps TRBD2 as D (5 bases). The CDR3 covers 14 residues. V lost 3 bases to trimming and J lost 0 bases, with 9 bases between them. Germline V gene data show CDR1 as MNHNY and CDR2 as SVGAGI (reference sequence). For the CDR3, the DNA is TGTGCCAGCAGTTATAGCGTTAGCTCCTACGAGCAGTACTTC. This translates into CASSYSVSSYEQYF.

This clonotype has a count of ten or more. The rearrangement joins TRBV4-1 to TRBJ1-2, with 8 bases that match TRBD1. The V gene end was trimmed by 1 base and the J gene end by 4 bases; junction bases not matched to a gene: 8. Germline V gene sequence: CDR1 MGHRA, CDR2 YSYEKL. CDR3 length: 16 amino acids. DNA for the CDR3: TGCGCCAGCAGCCAAGGCCGGGACAGGACCATCTATGGCTACACCTTC. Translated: CASSQGRDRTIYGYTF.

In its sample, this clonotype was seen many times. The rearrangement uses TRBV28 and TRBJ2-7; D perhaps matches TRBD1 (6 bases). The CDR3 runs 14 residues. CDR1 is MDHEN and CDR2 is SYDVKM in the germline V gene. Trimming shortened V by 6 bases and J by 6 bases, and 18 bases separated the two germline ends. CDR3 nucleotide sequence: TGTGCCAGCAGAGAAACAGGGATCCCTGGCGAGCAGTACTTC. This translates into CASRETGIPGEQYF.

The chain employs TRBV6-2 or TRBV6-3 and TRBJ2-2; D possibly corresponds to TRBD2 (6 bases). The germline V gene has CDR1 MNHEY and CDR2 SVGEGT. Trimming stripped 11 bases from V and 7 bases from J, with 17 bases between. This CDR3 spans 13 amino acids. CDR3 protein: CAAGRPTGGELFF. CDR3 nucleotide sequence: TGTGCCGCGGGACGCCCGACCGGCGGGGAGCTGTTTTTT.

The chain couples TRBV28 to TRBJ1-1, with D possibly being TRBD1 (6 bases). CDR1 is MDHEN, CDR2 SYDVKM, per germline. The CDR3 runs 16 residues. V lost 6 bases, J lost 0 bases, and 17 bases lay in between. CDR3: CASSTTRGPMNTEAFF. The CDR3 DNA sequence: TGTGCCAGCAGCACAACCCGGGGGCCCATGAACACTGAAGCTTTCTTT.

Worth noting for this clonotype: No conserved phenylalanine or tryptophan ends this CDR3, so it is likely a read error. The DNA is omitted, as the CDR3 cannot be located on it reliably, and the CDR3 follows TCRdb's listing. The CDR3 sequence: CASRPPGQGILSL. This sequence joins TRBV3-1 and TRBJ2-7; TRBD1, the table's D call, was not compared with the DNA. The CDR3 is made up of 13 amino acids, end residues included. CDR1 is LGHDT, CDR2 YNNKEL, per germline (reference sequence).